Included here is one TCR beta chain sequence, with context. The CDR3 is 14 amino acids. Germline CDR1 reads SNHLY; CDR2 reads FYNNEI. V lost 3 bases to trimming and J lost 0 bases, with 8 bases between them. Next came a second PCR, run for about 7 to 12 cycles, which used a sample-barcoded 5' primer along with a J-beta primer mix. TCRdb re-analysed the 5' RACE reads in MiXCR, keeping a single row per CDR3 protein. The sample includes around 1,500,000 distinct CDR3 sequences, 28% seen only once; the top ten take roughly 8.2%. These data are taken from a study of blood T cells in healthy people across ages.

Sequencing was done on a sample of blood. V usage is TRBV2 and J usage is TRBJ1-2; TRBD1 is a possible D gene (5 bases). This TCR came from a woman aged 30 to 39 in good health. The CDR3 DNA reads TGTGCCAGCAGTGATATGACAGCTAACTATGGCTACACCTTC. It specifies CASSDMTANYGYTF.